The T cell receptor beta chain described here comes from a study of CD8+ T cells in alopecia areata (dated by TCRdb to 2017 to 2018). Concerning the study at large: In both human patients and the C3H/HeJ mouse model, the study applied high-throughput TCRbeta sequencing to look at T cell clonal expansion in alopecia areata. Amplification of TCRbeta CDR3 regions was done by immunoSEQ multiplex PCR using 35 Vbeta forward primers and 13 Jbeta reverse primers. RNA came from the PAXgene miRNA kit for fixed scalp, the miRNeasy kit for PBMCs, and the RNeasy kit for mouse skin. Human TCRbeta sequencing covered scalp tissue and sorted CD4+ and CD8+ peripheral blood T cells from patchy and totalis/universalis alopecia areata patients and healthy controls. Scalp clonality was compared across normal scalp (n=4), patchy alopecia areata scalp (n=8), and alopecia totalis/universalis scalp (n=8). Overall study outcomes, separate from this receptor: Shared TCR sequences between patients were less evident than in mice, which may be partly attributable to HLA diversity in the patient population. Resident alphabeta T cells in normal human skin are also sequenced, complicating scalp TCR repertoire analysis, unlike mouse skin dominated by gammadelta T cells. Compared with normal scalp, lesional scalp had higher clonality and more expanded CD8+ clones, particularly in alopecia totalis/universalis, a pattern that suggests antigenic drive.

CDR3 length: 10 amino acids, cysteine to phenylalanine. The only DNA kept is the CDR3, 30 bases in frame from the first base. The junction shows trimming of 5 bases on V and 6 bases on J, plus 2 bases between the germline ends. The germline V gene sets CDR1 to MGHRA and CDR2 to YSYEKL. PBMCs were isolated by density centrifugation and stained for CD3, CD4 and CD8, and CD4+ and CD8+ T cells were sorted on a FACSAria. Scalp biopsies and blood samples were provided by unaffected controls. Libraries were constructed by the immunoSEQ multiplex PCR assay. For TCR sequencing, RNA was extracted from every sample and reverse transcribed into cDNA to serve as template. SuperScript III was used for first-strand cDNA synthesis, primed with a 2:1 mix of oligo-dT and random hexamers. A synthetic immune receptor repertoire was used to assess amplification bias, and residual bias was removed computationally. The authors processed their data as follows. Raw reads were preprocessed to remove errors, and CDR3 was defined according to IMGT conventions as the region from the conserved cysteine to phenylalanine. Clonality was computed by normalizing Shannon entropy by log2 of the number of productive unique TCRs and subtracting the result from 1. Scalp TCRbeta sequences were cross-referenced with sorted blood CD4 and CD8 repertoires so that the CD4 or CD8 identity of scalp clones could be inferred. TCRdb obtained this table from immuneACCESS and retained in-frame rearrangements with V and J assigned. These tables miss some clones; where compared with another copy, unresolved V genes account for less than half of the shortfall, and the remainder is unexplained. Clone size and V and J calls were adopted from that table, with D and trimming inferred from the DNA. This sample gives 110,000 to 150,000 clones in total; around 62% of them show up just once. The top ten clones comprise 36% of the sample.

A word on this clone: Its antigen remains unidentified. Base qualities are missing; no much larger clone stands one base away.

This receptor chain uses TRBV4-1 and TRBJ2-1, with the D gene not confidently named. The clonotype comes from a human donor in good health. The sequencing sample was made of CD8+ T cells sorted from blood. The encoded CDR3 is CASSGNEQFF. The DNA sequence reads TGCGCCAGCAGCGGCAATGAGCAGTTCTTC.